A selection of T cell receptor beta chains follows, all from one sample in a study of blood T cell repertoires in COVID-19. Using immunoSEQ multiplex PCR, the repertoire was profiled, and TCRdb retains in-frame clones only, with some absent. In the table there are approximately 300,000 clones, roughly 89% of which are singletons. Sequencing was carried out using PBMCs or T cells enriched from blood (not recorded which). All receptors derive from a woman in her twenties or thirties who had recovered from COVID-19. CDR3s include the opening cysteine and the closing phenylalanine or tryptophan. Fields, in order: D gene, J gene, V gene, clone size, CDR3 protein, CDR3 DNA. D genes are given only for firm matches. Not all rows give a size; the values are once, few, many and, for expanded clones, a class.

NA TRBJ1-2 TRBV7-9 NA CASSHSRGGDGYTF TGTGCCAGCAGCCATTCACGCGGGGGAGATGGCTACACCTTC
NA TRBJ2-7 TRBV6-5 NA CASRPFRGSYEQYF TGTGCCAGCAGGCCCTTTCGGGGCTCCTACGAGCAGTACTTC
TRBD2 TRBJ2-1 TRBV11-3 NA CASSSKTSGSDNEQFF TGTGCCAGCAGTTCCAAGACTAGCGGGAGCGACAATGAGCAGTTCTTC
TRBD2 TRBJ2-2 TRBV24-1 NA CATSDMTSNTGELFF TGTGCCACCAGTGATATGACTAGCAACACCGGGGAGCTGTTTTTT
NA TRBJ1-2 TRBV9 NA CASSVGVGRPPYGYTF TGTGCCAGCAGCGTAGGAGTTGGCAGGCCCCCCTATGGCTACACCTTC
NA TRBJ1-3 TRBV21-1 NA CASSPTGLHVDRGPSSGNTIYF TGTGCCAGCAGCCCTACTGGCCTACACGTGGACAGGGGTCCATCCTCTGGAAACACCATATATTTT
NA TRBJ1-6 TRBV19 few CASSEVEGASPLHF TGTGCCAGTAGCGAAGTCGAAGGGGCCTCACCCCTCCACTTT
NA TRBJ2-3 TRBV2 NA CASKIMRDTQYF TGTGCCAGCAAGATCATGAGAGATACGCAGTATTTT
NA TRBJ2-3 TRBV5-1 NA CASSLVVRGSTDTQYF TGCGCCAGCAGCTTGGTAGTTCGGGGATCCACAGATACGCAGTATTTT
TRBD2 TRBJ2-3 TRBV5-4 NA CASSHGTSGTTDTQYF TGTGCCAGCAGCCATGGGACTAGCGGGACCACAGATACGCAGTATTTT
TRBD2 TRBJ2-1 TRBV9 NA CASSVRLAGYQLFNEQFF TGTGCCAGCAGCGTCCGACTAGCGGGATATCAATTGTTCAATGAGCAGTTCTTC
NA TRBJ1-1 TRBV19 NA CASSEVMNTEAFF TGTGCCAGTAGCGAGGTCATGAACACTGAAGCTTTCTTT
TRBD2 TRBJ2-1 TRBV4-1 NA CASSLERGSSSYNEQFF TGCGCCAGCAGCCTTGAGCGGGGGAGTAGCTCCTACAATGAGCAGTTCTTC
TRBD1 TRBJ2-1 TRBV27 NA CASCDRGVYNEQFF TGTGCCAGCTGCGACAGGGGGGTGTACAATGAGCAGTTCTTC
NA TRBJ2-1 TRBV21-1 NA CASSKAETWRNEQFF TGTGCCAGCAGCAAAGCGGAGACTTGGCGCAATGAGCAGTTCTTC
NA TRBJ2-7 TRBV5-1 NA CASSDTRAEGLEQYF TGCGCCAGCAGCGATACTAGAGCGGAAGGGCTCGAGCAGTACTTC
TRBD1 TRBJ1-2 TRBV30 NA CAWTRGQGYGYTF TGTGCCTGGACCAGGGGGCAGGGCTATGGCTACACCTTC
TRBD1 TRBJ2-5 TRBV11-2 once CASSLEIRGLLGETQYF TGTGCCAGCAGCTTAGAGATAAGGGGGCTCCTCGGGGAGACCCAGTACTTC
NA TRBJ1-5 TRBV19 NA CASLRGYNQPQHF TGTGCCAGTCTACGGGGTTACAATCAGCCCCAGCATTTT
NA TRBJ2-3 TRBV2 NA CASRARSDTQYF TGTGCCAGCAGGGCAAGATCAGATACGCAGTATTTT
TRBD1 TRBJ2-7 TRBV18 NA CASSSGQIPTYEQYF TGTGCCAGCTCATCGGGACAGATCCCCACCTACGAGCAGTACTTC
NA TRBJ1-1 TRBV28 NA CASSFVGLRTEAFF TGTGCCAGCAGTTTTGTCGGGTTGAGGACTGAAGCTTTCTTT
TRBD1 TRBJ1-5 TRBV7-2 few CASSPRGDRLMEPQHF TGTGCCAGCAGCCCCCGAGGGGACAGACTAATGGAGCCCCAGCATTTT
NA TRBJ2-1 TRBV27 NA CASSYLVSNEQFF TGTGCCAGCAGTTACCTAGTAAGCAATGAGCAGTTCTTC
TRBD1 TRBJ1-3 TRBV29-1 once CSVGVGQGVGNTIYF TGCAGCGTTGGAGTAGGGCAGGGGGTAGGAAACACCATATATTTT
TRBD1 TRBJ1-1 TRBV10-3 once CAKRDRANTEAFF TGTGCCAAAAGGGACAGGGCGAACACTGAAGCTTTCTTT
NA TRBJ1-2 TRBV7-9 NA CASSLESEAATNYGYTF TGTGCCAGCAGCTTGGAGTCCGAGGCAGCGACTAACTATGGCTACACCTTC
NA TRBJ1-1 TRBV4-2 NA CASSQVRGDSAAFF TGTGCCAGCAGCCAAGTCCGTGGGGACTCGGCTGCTTTCTTT
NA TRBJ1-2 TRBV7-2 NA CASSSTYGYTF TGTGCCAGCAGCTCCACTTATGGCTACACCTTC
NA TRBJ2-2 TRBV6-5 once CASSHSATGELFF TGTGCCAGCAGTCACTCGGCCACCGGGGAGCTGTTTTTT
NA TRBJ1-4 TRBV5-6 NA CASSSYTGLGEKLFF TGTGCCAGCAGCTCTTACACAGGGCTAGGGGAAAAACTGTTTTTT
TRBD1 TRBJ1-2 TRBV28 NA CASSHRTGADYGYTF TGTGCCAGCAGCCATAGGACAGGGGCAGACTATGGCTACACCTTC
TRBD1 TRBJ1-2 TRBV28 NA CASSTGADGYTF TGTGCCAGCAGTACAGGGGCTGATGGCTACACCTTC
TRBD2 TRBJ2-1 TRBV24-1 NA CATSGTSGSLAEQFF TGTGCCACCAGTGGTACTAGCGGGAGTCTTGCTGAGCAGTTCTTC
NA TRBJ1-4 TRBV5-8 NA CASSPGWGPNEKLFF TGTGCCAGCAGCCCTGGTTGGGGGCCAAATGAAAAACTGTTTTTT
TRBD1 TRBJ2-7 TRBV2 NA CASSRTGFGEQYF TGTGCCAGCAGCCGGACAGGGTTCGGCGAGCAGTACTTC
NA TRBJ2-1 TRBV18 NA CASSPAGGTYNEQFF TGTGCCAGCTCACCGGCAGGGGGGACCTACAATGAGCAGTTCTTC
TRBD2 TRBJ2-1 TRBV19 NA CATKLAGVYNEQFF TGTGCCACTAAACTAGCGGGAGTTTACAATGAGCAGTTCTTC